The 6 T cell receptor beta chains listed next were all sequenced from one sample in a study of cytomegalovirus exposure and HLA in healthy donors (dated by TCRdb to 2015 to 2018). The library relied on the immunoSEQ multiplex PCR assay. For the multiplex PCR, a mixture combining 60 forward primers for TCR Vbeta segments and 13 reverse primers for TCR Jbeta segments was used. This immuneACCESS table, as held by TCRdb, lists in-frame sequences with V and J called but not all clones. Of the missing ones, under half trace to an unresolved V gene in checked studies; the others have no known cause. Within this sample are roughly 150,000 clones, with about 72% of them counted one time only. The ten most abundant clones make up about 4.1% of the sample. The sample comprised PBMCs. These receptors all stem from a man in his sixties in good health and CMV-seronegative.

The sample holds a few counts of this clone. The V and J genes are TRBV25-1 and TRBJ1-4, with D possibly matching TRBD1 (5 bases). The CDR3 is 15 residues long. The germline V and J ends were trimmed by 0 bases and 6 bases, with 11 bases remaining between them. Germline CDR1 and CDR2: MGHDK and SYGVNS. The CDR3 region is CASSEYIGGDEKLFF. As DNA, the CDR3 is TGTGCCAGCAGTGAATATATCGGGGGGGATGAAAAACTGTTTTTT.

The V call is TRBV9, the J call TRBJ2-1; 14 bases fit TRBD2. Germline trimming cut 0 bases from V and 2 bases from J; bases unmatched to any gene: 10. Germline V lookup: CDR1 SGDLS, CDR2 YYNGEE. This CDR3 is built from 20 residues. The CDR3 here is CASSVEGLAGESKAYNEQFF. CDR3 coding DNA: TGTGCCAGCAGCGTAGAGGGACTAGCGGGAGAGAGTAAGGCCTACAATGAGCAGTTCTTC.

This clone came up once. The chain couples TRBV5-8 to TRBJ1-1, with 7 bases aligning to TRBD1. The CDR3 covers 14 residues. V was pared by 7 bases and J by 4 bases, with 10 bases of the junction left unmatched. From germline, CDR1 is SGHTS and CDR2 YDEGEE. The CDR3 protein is CASSPTGVVTEAFF. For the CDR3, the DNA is TGTGCCAGCTCTCCTACAGGGGTCGTCACTGAAGCTTTCTTT.

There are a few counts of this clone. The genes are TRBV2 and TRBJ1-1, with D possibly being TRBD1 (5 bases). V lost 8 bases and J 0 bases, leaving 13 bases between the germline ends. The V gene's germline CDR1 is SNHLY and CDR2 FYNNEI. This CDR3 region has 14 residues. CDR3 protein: CASGWGTVNTEAFF. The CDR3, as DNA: TGTGCCAGCGGGTGGGGCACGGTGAACACTGAAGCTTTCTTT.

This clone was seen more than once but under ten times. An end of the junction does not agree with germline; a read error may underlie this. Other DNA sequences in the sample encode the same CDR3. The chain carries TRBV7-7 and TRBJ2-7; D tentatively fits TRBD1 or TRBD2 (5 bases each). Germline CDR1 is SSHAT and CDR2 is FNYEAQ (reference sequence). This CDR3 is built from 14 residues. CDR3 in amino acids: CASSLAQGLYEQYF. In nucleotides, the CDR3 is TGTGCTAGCAGCTTAGCGCAGGGTCTCTACGAGCAGTACTTC.

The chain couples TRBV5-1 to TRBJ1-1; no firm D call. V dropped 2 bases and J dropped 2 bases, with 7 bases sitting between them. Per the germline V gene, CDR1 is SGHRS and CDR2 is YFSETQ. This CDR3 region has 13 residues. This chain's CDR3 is CASSFDSNTEAFF. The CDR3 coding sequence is TGCGCCAGCAGCTTCGACTCTAACACTGAAGCTTTCTTT.